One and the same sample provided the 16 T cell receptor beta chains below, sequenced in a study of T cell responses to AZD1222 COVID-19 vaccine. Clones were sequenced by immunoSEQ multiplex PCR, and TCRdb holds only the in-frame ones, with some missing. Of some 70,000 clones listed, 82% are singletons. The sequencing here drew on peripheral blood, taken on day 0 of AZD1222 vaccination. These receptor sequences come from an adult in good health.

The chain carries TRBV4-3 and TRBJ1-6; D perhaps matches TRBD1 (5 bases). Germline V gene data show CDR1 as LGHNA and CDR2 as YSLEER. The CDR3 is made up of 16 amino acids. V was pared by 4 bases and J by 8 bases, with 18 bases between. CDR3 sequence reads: CASSPDAGGAYSPLHF. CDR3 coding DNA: TGCGCCAGCAGCCCGGACGCCGGCGGGGCCTATTCACCCCTCCACTTT.

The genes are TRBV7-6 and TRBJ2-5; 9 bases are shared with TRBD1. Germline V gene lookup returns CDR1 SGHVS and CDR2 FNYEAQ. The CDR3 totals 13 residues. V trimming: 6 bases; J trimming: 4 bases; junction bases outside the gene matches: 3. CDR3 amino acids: CASRQGAGETQYF. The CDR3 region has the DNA TGTGCCAGCAGACAGGGGGCGGGAGAGACCCAGTACTTC. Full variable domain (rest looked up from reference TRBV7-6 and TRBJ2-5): GAGVSQSPRYKVTKRGQDVALRCDPISGHVSLYWYRQALGQGPEFLTYFNYEAQQDKSGLPNDRFSAERPEGSISTLTIQRTEQRDSAMYRCASRQGAGETQYFGPGTRLLVL.

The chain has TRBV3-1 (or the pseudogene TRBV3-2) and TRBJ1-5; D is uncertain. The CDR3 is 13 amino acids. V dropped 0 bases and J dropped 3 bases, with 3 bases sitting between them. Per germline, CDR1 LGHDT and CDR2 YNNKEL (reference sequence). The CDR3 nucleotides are TGTGCCAGCAGCCAAGACACCAATCAGCCCCAGCATTTT. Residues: CASSQDTNQPQHF.

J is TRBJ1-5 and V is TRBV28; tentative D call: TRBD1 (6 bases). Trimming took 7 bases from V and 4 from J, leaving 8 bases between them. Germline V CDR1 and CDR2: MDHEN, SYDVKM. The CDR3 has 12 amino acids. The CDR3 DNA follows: TGTGCCAGCACCACAGGGAATCAGCCCCAGCATTTT. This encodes CASTTGNQPQHF.

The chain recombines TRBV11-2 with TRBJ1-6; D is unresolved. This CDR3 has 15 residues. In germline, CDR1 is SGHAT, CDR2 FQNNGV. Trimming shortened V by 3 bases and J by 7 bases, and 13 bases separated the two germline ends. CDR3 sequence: CASSLSLGGNSPLHF. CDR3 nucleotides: TGTGCCAGCAGCTTGTCACTAGGCGGGAATTCACCCCTCCACTTT.

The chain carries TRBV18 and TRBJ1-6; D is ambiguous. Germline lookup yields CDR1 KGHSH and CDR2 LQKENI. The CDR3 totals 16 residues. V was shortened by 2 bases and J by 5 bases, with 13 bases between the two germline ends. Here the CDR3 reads CASSPELAGDNSPLHF. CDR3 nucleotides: TGTGCCAGCTCACCAGAGTTGGCAGGAGATAATTCACCCCTCCACTTT.

CDR3 in amino acids: CASSPTLQENEQFF. CDR3 bases: TGTGCCAGCAGCCCCACTCTTCAAGAGAATGAGCAGTTCTTC. This chain uses TRBV7-2 with TRBJ2-1, with no clear D. V lost 5 bases and J lost 7, with 15 bases in between. The CDR3 contains 14 residues. The germline V gene encodes CDR1 SGHTA and CDR2 FQGNSA.

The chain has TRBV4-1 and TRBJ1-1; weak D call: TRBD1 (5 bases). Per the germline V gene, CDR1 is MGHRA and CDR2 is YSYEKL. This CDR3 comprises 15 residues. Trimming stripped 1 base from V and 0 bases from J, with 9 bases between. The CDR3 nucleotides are TGCGCCAGCAGCCAAGGGGGACGGATGAACACTGAAGCTTTCTTT. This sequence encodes CASSQGGRMNTEAFF.

The CDR3 is CASSQGTGNQPQHF. The CDR3 bases are TGTGCCAGCAGCCAGGGAACAGGGAATCAGCCCCAGCATTTT. V is TRBV11-3 and J is TRBJ1-5, with a weak D call TRBD1 (6 bases). This CDR3 is 14 amino acids long. V dropped 5 bases and J dropped 4 bases, with 12 bases sitting between them. Germline lookup yields CDR1 SGHNT and CDR2 YENEEA. The variable domain in full, with the rest retrieved from reference TRBV11-3 and TRBJ1-5, is EAGVVQSPRYKIIEKKQPVAFWCNPISGHNTLYWYLQNLGQGPELLIRYENEEAVDDSQLPKDRFSAERLKGVDSTLKIQPAELGDSAVYLCASSQGTGNQPQHFGDGTRLSIL.

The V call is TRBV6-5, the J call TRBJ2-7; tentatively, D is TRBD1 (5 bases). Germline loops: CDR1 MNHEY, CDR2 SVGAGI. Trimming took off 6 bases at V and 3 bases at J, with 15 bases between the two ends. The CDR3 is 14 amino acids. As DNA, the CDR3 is TGTGCCAGCAGGCCCCCCCAGGGTGGCTACGAGCAGTACTTC. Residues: CASRPPQGGYEQYF.

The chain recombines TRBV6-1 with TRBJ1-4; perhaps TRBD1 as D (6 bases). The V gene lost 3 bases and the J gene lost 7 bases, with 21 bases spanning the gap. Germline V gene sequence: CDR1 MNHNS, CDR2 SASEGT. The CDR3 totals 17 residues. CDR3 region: CASSEDGQGYMGEKLFF. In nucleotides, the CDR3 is TGTGCCAGCAGTGAGGACGGTCAGGGGTATATGGGTGAAAAACTGTTTTTT.

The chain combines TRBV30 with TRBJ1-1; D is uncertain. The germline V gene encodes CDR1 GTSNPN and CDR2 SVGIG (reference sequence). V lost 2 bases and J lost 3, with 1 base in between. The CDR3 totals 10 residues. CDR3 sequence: CAWSHTEAFF. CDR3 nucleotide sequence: TGTGCCTGGAGTCACACTGAAGCTTTCTTT.

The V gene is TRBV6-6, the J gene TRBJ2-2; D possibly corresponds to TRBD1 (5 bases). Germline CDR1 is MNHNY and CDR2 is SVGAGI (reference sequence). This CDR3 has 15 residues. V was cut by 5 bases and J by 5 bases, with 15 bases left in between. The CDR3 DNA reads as TGTGCCAGCAGTCCCGGCAGGGCGGAAACCGGGGAGCTGTTTTTT. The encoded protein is CASSPGRAETGELFF.

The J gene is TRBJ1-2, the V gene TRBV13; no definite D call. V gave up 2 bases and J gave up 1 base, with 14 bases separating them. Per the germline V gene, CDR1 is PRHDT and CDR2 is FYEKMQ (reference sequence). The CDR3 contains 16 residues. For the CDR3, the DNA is TGTGCCAGCAGCTTATCCGGCGGGGAGGATAACTATGGCTACACCTTC. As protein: CASSLSGGEDNYGYTF. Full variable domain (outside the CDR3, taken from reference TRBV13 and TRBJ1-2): AAGVIQSPRHLIKEKRETATLKCYPIPRHDTVYWYQQGPGQDPQFLISFYEKMQSDKGSIPDRFSAQQFSDYHSELNMSSLELGDSALYFCASSLSGGEDNYGYTFGSGTRLTVV.

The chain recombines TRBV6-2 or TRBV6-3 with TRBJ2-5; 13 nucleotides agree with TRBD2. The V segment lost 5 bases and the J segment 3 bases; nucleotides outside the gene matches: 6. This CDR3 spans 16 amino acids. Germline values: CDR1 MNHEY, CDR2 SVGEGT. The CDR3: CASSTGTSGVKETQYF. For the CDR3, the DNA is TGTGCCAGCAGTACCGGGACTAGCGGGGTCAAAGAGACCCAGTACTTC.

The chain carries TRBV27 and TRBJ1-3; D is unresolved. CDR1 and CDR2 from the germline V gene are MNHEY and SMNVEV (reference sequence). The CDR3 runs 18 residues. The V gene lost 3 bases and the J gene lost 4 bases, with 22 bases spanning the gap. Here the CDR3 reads CASSLLGRVHNMGNTIYF. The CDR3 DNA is TGTGCCAGCAGTTTGCTAGGAAGGGTACATAATATGGGAAACACCATATATTTT.